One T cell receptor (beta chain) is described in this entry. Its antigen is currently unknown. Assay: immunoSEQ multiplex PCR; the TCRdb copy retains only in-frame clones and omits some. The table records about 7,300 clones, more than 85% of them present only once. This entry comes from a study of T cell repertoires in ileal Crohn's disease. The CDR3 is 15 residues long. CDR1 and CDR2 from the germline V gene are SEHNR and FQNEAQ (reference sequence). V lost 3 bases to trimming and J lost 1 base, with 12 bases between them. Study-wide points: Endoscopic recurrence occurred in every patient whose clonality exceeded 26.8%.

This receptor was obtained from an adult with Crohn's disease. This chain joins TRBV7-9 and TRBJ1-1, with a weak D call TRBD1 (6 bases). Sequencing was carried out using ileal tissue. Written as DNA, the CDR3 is TGTGCCAGCAGCTTCGGGACATCTACGAACACTGAAGCTTTCTTT. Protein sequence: CASSFGTSTNTEAFF.